Included here is one T cell receptor (beta chain) sequence, with context. This clonotype was counted many times. Its antigen is currently not known. No much larger clone exists at a distance of one base, and base qualities are not known. CDR1 and CDR2, looked up from the germline V gene, are MNHNS and SASEGT. V drops 6 bases and J drops 1 base, leaving 9 bases in between. The CDR3 covers 13 residues, taking in both the cysteine and the phenylalanine. The DNA shown is the 39-base CDR3, in frame from base 1. The TCR beta CDR3 regions were amplified from RNA transcripts. A first-round RT-PCR of the TCR CDR3 used the HTBI primer set with the Qiagen OneStep RT-PCR kit. Libraries were constructed in a second round of multiplex PCR, after which size selection and purification were performed. Paired-end sequencing of the libraries was performed with 100 bp reads on an Illumina HiSeq2000. On the authors' methods: Raw data were processed with SOAPnuke, discarding reads with adapters, uncalled bases, mean Phred below 15, or no exact constant-primer or identifier match. High-quality paired reads were merged with COPE v1.2.5, and unique nucleotide sequences were defined as clonotypes. Clonotypes were aligned to IMGT TRBV, TRBD and TRBJ reference segments using MiTCR v1.1. Only V-J combinations with frequency above 0.0001, covering roughly 99% of repertoires, were analysed. The TCS score was defined as the ratio of F50 (clonal expansion) to E x V (chaos), calculated using BLOSUM62-based TCRdist between CDR3 peptides within each V-J. Welch's t-statistics and random forest reduced roughly 500 V-J features to roughly 13, which were used in a naive Bayes classifier (R e1071). TCRdb reran the public reads through fastp at Q25 and MiXCR, keeping productive beta chains. Each entry is one CDR3 protein sequence, shown with its most common DNA and genes. TCRdb's processing, not the authors' own work, is the source of the V and J calls. For this sample the table gives 410,000 or so distinct CDR3 sequences, of which around 15% were detected only once. Of the sample, roughly an eighth falls within the top ten clones.

This sample is part of a study of T cells in Graves' hyperthyroidism and ophthalmopathy (dated by TCRdb to between 2018 and 2020). Background on the whole study: Peripheral blood samples were taken at initial diagnosis, before any treatment was given. To identify TCR V-J signatures that set the groups apart, the researchers used a discovery cohort of 90 to 100 patients, made up of fewer than 50 with Graves' ophthalmopathy and about 60 with stable Graves' hyperthyroidism. Whether ophthalmopathy could be predicted prospectively was tested in an independent validation cohort made up of 18 to 20 hyperthyroidism patients plus 17 patients who later progressed to ophthalmopathy. The roughly 100 discovery patients were randomly divided into training and test sets at a 7:3 ratio. Thyroid tissue and blood T-cell repertoires from roughly 6 Graves' hyperthyroidism patients were also compared in the study. After blood sampling, hyperthyroidism patients were treated with methimazole at a starting dose of 30 mg daily, and ophthalmopathy patients were treated with high-dose intravenous methylprednisolone. According to the paper, TCR Vbeta CDR3 sequencing was carried out on some 130 peripheral blood samples, which came from around 43 ophthalmopathy, fewer than 80 hyperthyroidism and roughly 17 progressor patients.

What the study reported, not specific to this receptor: No statistical method was used to set the sample size in advance, and investigators knew the group allocation. During validation, the model predicted progression to ophthalmopathy a median of about 6.3 months ahead of onset, with more than 60% sensitivity and almost 75% specificity. A 13 V-J signature model separated ophthalmopathy from stable hyperthyroidism, with roughly 88% sensitivity and about 81% specificity in cross-validation and 80%/75% in testing. Most expanded thyroid clonotypes (frequency above 0.001) were also detected in blood, suggesting blood repertoires may reflect thyroid immune responses.

In the ophthalmopathy patients, disease was moderately to severely active, with a Clinical Activity Score of 3 or more, a NOSPECS grade of 4 or more, and a duration of less than 3 months. The study excluded patients with uncontrolled infections, other autoimmune diseases, pregnancy or lactation. Diagnoses were established on the basis of clinical symptoms, serum thyroxine and TRAb, thyroid ultrasound, and orbital computed tomography. Ficoll-Paque density gradient centrifugation was used to isolate PBMCs from around 10 ml of fresh peripheral blood. Trizol reagent was used to extract total RNA, and RNA quality was then checked on an Agilent 2100 Bioanalyzer.

The sequencing sample was made of blood. This clonotype was sampled from a man between 18 and 29 years old with Graves' ophthalmopathy. The V and J segments used are TRBV6-1 and TRBJ1-1, and perhaps TRBD1 as D gene, on 5 matching bases. Read as DNA, the sequence is TGTGCCAGCAGAGGCACAGGGAACACTGAAGCTTTCTTT. The resulting protein is CASRGTGNTEAFF.